The 10 T cell receptor beta chains below were found in one sample sequenced in a study of blood T cells in healthy people across ages (dated by TCRdb to 2013 to 2016). The library relied on 5' RACE. Sequencing relied on an Illumina HiSeq 2500. A second roughly 7 to 12 cycle PCR used a sample-barcoded 5' primer and a J-beta primer mix. TCRdb reran the public reads through fastp at Q25 and MiXCR, keeping productive beta chains. CDR3 protein sequences are deduplicated, and each keeps its most common genes and DNA. This sample gives fewer than 750,000 distinct CDR3 sequences in total; around 52% of them show up just once. The ten largest clones take up roughly 14% of the sample. The sequenced sample consisted of blood. The source is an elderly woman in good health.

The chain carries TRBV28 and TRBJ2-1; TRBD2 is a possible D gene (5 bases). The V gene's germline CDR1 is MDHEN and CDR2 SYDVKM. V was shortened by 3 bases and J by 7 bases, with 13 bases between the two germline ends. This CDR3 is 14 amino acids long. The CDR3 bases are TGTGCCAGCAGTTTCCGCCGGACTGGAAATGAGCAGTTCTTC. Translation: CASSFRRTGNEQFF.

The chain has TRBV29-1 and TRBJ2-7; D is unclear. The CDR3 length is 13 residues. V dropped 3 bases and J dropped 12 bases, with 21 bases sitting between them. The germline V gene encodes CDR1 SQVTM and CDR2 ANQGSEA. The chain's CDR3 is CSVEASDIQDVYF. The CDR3 DNA reads as TGCAGCGTTGAGGCCTCAGATATACAAGACGTGTACTTC.

The chain has TRBV15 and TRBJ1-5; 7 positions match TRBD1. Germline assignment: CDR1 LNHNV and CDR2 YYDKDF (reference sequence). Trimming took 0 bases from V and 1 from J; bases not matched to a gene: 3. The CDR3 totals 16 residues. CDR3 in amino acids: CATSRDRGQSNQPQHF. The CDR3 DNA reads as TGTGCCACCAGCAGAGATAGGGGACAGAGCAATCAGCCCCAGCATTTT.

In regard to this clonotype: A much larger clone sits a single nucleotide away, making a read error possible. The chain uses TRBV21-1 and TRBJ2-1; TRBD2 is the table's D call, not checked against the DNA. TRBV21-1 is annotated as a pseudogene. The CDR3 is 18 residues long. CDR3 sequence: CASSHTLGRISGRVGQFF. Written as DNA, the CDR3 is TGTGCCAGCAGCCACACTCTAGGACGTATTAGCGGGAGGGTTGGGCAGTTCTTC.

Comments on this clonotype: A much larger clonotype is one base distant, so this may be a read error. The chain employs TRBV28 and TRBJ2-1; 10 bases line up with TRBD1. CDR1 and CDR2 from the germline V gene are MDHEN and SYDVKM. The CDR3 is 15 residues long. CDR3 DNA: TGTGCCAGCACTTCAGGGACAGGGGCCTACAATGAGCGGTTCTTC. Translated: CASTSGTGAYNERFF.

Points on this clonotype: A much more abundant neighbour one base away suggests this may be a read error. The chain recombines TRBV9 with TRBJ2-1; D not resolved. There are 13 residues in the CDR3. V lost 0 bases and J lost 8, with 9 bases in between. CDR1 is SGDLS and CDR2 is YYNGEE in the germline V gene. The CDR3 region has the DNA TGTGCCAGCAGCGTAGGTTTAGTTGATGAGCAGTTCTTC. As protein: CASSVGLVDEQFF.

This chain connects TRBV20-1 to TRBJ2-7; TRBD2 aligns across 8 bases. The J call could be wrong; TRBJ2-5 is a better fit for the DNA end. The CDR3 sequence is 16 residues long. The germline V gene encodes CDR1 DFQATT and CDR2 SNEGSKA (reference sequence). CDR3 amino acids: CSARDRSGGGLETQYF. CDR3 bases: TGCAGTGCTAGGGATAGATCTGGCGGGGGGCTCGAGACCCAGTACTTC.

This clonotype occurred a few times. The chain recombines TRBV7-2 with TRBJ2-6; no definite D call. Trimming left V 1 base short and J 2 bases short, with 12 bases between. This CDR3 comprises 17 residues. CDR1 and CDR2 from the germline V gene are SGHTA and FQGNSA. The CDR3, as DNA: TGTGCCAGCAGCTTAGTAACAGTTCTCACTGGGGCCAACGTCCTGACTTTC. It is translated as CASSLVTVLTGANVLTF.

The chain combines TRBV2 with TRBJ1-4, with D tentatively TRBD1 (6 bases). This CDR3 comprises 13 residues. V lost 7 bases and J 5 bases, leaving 11 bases between the germline ends. Germline V gene lookup returns CDR1 SNHLY and CDR2 FYNNEI. CDR3 loop: CASNRQENEKLFF. In nucleotides, the CDR3 is TGTGCCAGCAACCGACAGGAGAATGAAAAACTGTTTTTT.

This chain connects TRBV9 to TRBJ2-2; TRBD2 aligns across 9 bases. This CDR3 comprises 17 residues. CDR1 is SGDLS and CDR2 is YYNGEE in the germline V gene. V was clipped by 7 bases and J by 3 bases; unmatched bases: 13. The chain's CDR3 is CASQRLSGGDDTGELFF. CDR3 nucleotides: TGTGCCAGCCAACGACTTAGCGGGGGCGACGACACCGGGGAGCTGTTTTTT.